Each of the 32 T cell receptor beta chains below was sequenced from the same sample in a study of T cell repertoires in cytomegalovirus infection (dated by TCRdb to about 2019). The reads were generated on an Illumina HiSeq 1500. In-frame beta chains were kept once TCRdb had trimmed the public reads at Q25 with fastp and called clones with MiXCR. A single entry per CDR3 protein holds the most common genes and DNA from its merged rows. The sample table records 68,000 or so distinct CDR3 sequences; 20% to 25% of these occur just once. The ten biggest clones cover roughly 79% of the sample. What these receptors recognize is not known. Specimen: PBMCs, sequenced either directly or after in vitro stimulation (not recorded which). The receptors originated from a human donor in good health (CMV status not recorded). Some clones in this sample may be carry-over from other donors' samples.

This clonotype was counted a few times. This chain uses TRBV20-1 with TRBJ1-2; the D is unclear. The CDR3 length is 10 residues. V lost 6 bases and J 8 bases, leaving 10 bases between the germline ends. Germline V CDR1 and CDR2: DFQATT, SNEGSKA (reference sequence). This CDR3 is CSARHQGYTF. CDR3 coding DNA: TGCAGTGCCCGCCACCAGGGCTACACCTTC.

This clonotype was detected only a few times. CDR3 coding DNA: TGCGCCAGCAGCCAAGAGGGTGGCGGGGGCTCCTACAATGAGCAGTTCTTC. This encodes CASSQEGGGGSYNEQFF. V is TRBV4-1 and J is TRBJ2-1, with 7 bases lining up with TRBD2. The V gene end was trimmed by 0 bases and the J gene end by 0 bases; junction bases not matched to a gene: 5. Germline CDR1 is MGHRA and CDR2 is YSYEKL. The CDR3 has 17 amino acids.

The V gene is TRBV11-2, the J gene TRBJ1-1; 7 bases align to TRBD1. Germline V gene sequence: CDR1 SGHAT, CDR2 FQNNGV. This CDR3 spans 13 amino acids. The J segment lost 4 bases and the V segment lost 5 bases, leaving 4 bases of the junction unmatched. The DNA for the CDR3 is TGTGCCAGCAGCGTACAGGGGTTCACTGAAGCTTTCTTT. Translated: CASSVQGFTEAFF.

This clonotype was counted ten times or more. V usage is TRBV7-8 and J usage is TRBJ2-7; D not certain. The CDR3 extends over 15 amino acids. Trimming cost V 4 bases and J 2 bases, with 15 bases left between them. The germline CDR1 and CDR2 sequences are SGHVS and FQNEAQ. This CDR3 reads CASSSSAPAPYEQYF. The DNA for the CDR3 is TGTGCCAGCAGCTCTTCTGCGCCGGCCCCCTACGAGCAGTACTTC.

At least ten counts were recorded for this clonotype. The chain carries TRBV7-2 and TRBJ1-2, with a possible D match to TRBD1 (6 bases). There are 16 residues in the CDR3. Looked up from germline, CDR1 is SGHTA and CDR2 is FQGNSA. Trimming took 3 bases from V and 7 from J, leaving 21 bases between them. The CDR3 is CASSLGGAGPGSGYTF. For the CDR3, the DNA is TGTGCCAGCAGCTTGGGGGGGGCGGGACCAGGATCTGGCTACACCTTC.

The V gene is TRBV15, the J gene TRBJ1-4; D is uncertain. V dropped 0 bases and J dropped 0 bases, with 5 bases sitting between them. The CDR3 consists of 15 residues. CDR1 is LNHNV and CDR2 is YYDKDF in the germline V gene (reference sequence). CDR3 amino acids: CATSREHATNEKLFF. CDR3 DNA: TGTGCCACCAGCAGAGAACACGCAACTAATGAAAAACTGTTTTTT.

J is TRBJ2-7 and V is TRBV5-1, with D possibly TRBD1 on 6 matching bases. Germline CDR1 and CDR2: SGHRS and YFSETQ. The CDR3 sequence is 13 residues long. Trimming shortened V by 3 bases and J by 6 bases, and 13 bases separated the two germline ends. The CDR3, as DNA: TGCGCCAGCAGCTGGACAGCGGATGTCGAGCAGTACTTC. Translated, it gives CASSWTADVEQYF.

About this clonotype: Germline and junction disagree at one end, which may indicate a read error. The rearrangement joins TRBV7-7 to TRBJ2-5; D tentatively fits TRBD1 or TRBD2 (6 bases each). CDR1 is SSHAT, CDR2 FNYEAQ, per germline (reference sequence). The CDR3 loop spans 16 amino acids. The CDR3 DNA reads as TGTGCTAGCAGCTTAGGGGGGACTCCGAACCAAGAGACCCAGTACTTC. Translated, it gives CASSLGGTPNQETQYF. The full variable domain, in which reference TRBV7-7 and TRBJ2-5 provide the parts outside the CDR3, is GAGVSQSPRYKVTKRGQDVTLRCDPISSHATLYWYQQALGQGPEFLTYFNYEAQPDKSGLPSDRFSAERPEGSISTLTIQRTEQRDSAMYRCASSLGGTPNQETQYFGPGTRLLVL.

The chain has TRBV9 and TRBJ2-1, with 9 bases lining up with TRBD2. The CDR3 extends over 17 amino acids. V was pared by 4 bases and J by 0 bases, with 8 bases of the junction left unmatched. The germline CDR1 and CDR2 sequences are SGDLS and YYNGEE. CDR3 DNA: TGTGCCAGCAGCAGAGAAGGTAGCGGGAGCTCCTACAATGAGCAGTTCTTC. Translated: CASSREGSGSSYNEQFF.

This clonotype was seen a few times. The V call is TRBV6-2 or TRBV6-3, the J call TRBJ2-6; D is possibly TRBD2 (5 bases). This CDR3 is 21 amino acids long. Germline V gene lookup returns CDR1 MNHEY and CDR2 SVGEGT. Trimming removed 4 bases at V and 0 bases at J, with 25 bases between. In DNA form, the CDR3 reads TGTGCCAGCAGTTTTCTTCTTGCCGTACCGGGAAAACCCTCTGGGGCCAACGTCCTGACTTTC. Protein: CASSFLLAVPGKPSGANVLTF.

The rearrangement joins TRBV19 to TRBJ2-1; TRBD2 aligns across 9 bases. CDR3 length equals 15 residues. J lost 4 bases, V lost 3 bases, and 4 bases had no gene match. Germline V gene sequence: CDR1 LNHDA, CDR2 SQIVND (reference sequence). The CDR3 region is CASSINSGSYNEQFF. CDR3 coding DNA: TGTGCCAGTAGTATTAATAGCGGGAGTTACAATGAGCAGTTCTTC.

The V call is TRBV4-1, the J call TRBJ2-7; possibly TRBD1 for D (6 bases). The length of the CDR3 is 16 residues. V was cut by 4 bases and J by 3 bases, with 19 bases left in between. Germline V CDR1 and CDR2: MGHRA, YSYEKL. The CDR3 sequence is CASSPGSNRDGYEQYF. The CDR3 nucleotides are TGCGCCAGCAGCCCTGGGAGCAACAGGGATGGCTACGAGCAGTACTTC.

A single count supports this clonotype. One end of the junction varies from germline; a read error may be responsible. The chain couples TRBV19 to TRBJ2-5; 14 nucleotides line up with TRBD2. The CDR3 consists of 15 residues. Germline V gene sequence: CDR1 LNHDA, CDR2 SQIVND (reference sequence). The CDR3: CDSSTGLAGGETQYF. CDR3 DNA sequence: TGTGACAGTAGTACCGGACTAGCGGGAGGAGAGACCCAGTACTTC.

At least ten counts were recorded for this clonotype. The chain couples TRBV4-1 to TRBJ2-6, with D hard to call. Between the trimmed V and J ends, which lost 3 bases and 0 bases, there was a span of 9 bases. This CDR3 region has 16 residues. Germline CDR1 and CDR2: MGHRA and YSYEKL. The CDR3 spells CASSQEESSGANVLTF. CDR3 in DNA: TGCGCCAGCAGCCAGGAAGAGAGCTCTGGGGCCAACGTCCTGACTTTC.

The chain has TRBV7-9 and TRBJ2-7, with TRBD1 matching 8 bases. J gave up 4 bases and V 3 bases, and 14 bases lay outside the gene matches. This CDR3 is built from 17 residues. Germline-derived CDR1 and CDR2 are SEHNR and FQNEAQ (reference sequence). CDR3 protein: CASSLWTGSGVCYEQYV. The CDR3 nucleotides are TGTGCCAGCAGCTTGTGGACAGGGTCGGGAGTTTGTTACGAGCAGTACGTC.

The V and J genes are TRBV11-2 and TRBJ2-4; possible D gene TRBD2, 6 bases. The V end lost 4 bases, the J end lost 6 bases, and 16 bases lay between the germline ends. Germline V CDR1 and CDR2: SGHAT, FQNNGV. The CDR3 runs 15 residues. The CDR3 reads CASSSPGSGGNIQYF. The CDR3 bases are TGTGCCAGCAGCTCCCCGGGTAGCGGAGGAAACATTCAGTACTTC.

The CDR3 region is CASSSGSYTGELFF. In nucleotides, the CDR3 is TGCGCCAGCAGTTCCGGGAGCTACACCGGGGAGCTGTTTTTT. V usage is TRBV10-2 and J usage is TRBJ2-2; the D gene is possibly TRBD2 (6 bases). Trimming removed 5 bases from V and 3 bases from J, with 10 bases in between. This CDR3 contains 14 residues. Germline values: CDR1 WSHSY, CDR2 SAAADI.

The chain couples TRBV29-1 to TRBJ2-1; the match to TRBD1 covers 9 bases. With 3 bases clipped from V and 4 bases from J, the junction kept 4 bases outside the gene matches. Germline CDR1 and CDR2: SQVTM and ANQGSEA. There are 14 residues in the CDR3. CDR3 region: CSVDGTGIYNEQFF. CDR3 in DNA: TGCAGCGTTGATGGGACAGGGATATACAATGAGCAGTTCTTC.

There are a few counts of this clonotype. The rearrangement links TRBV5-8 to TRBJ1-5; D not certain. The CDR3 totals 14 residues. CDR1 is SGHTS, CDR2 YDEGEE, per germline. The V end lost 1 base, the J end lost 0 bases, and 5 bases lay between the germline ends. CDR3 sequence reads: CASSLWYSNQPQHF. DNA for the CDR3: TGTGCCAGCAGCTTGTGGTATAGCAATCAGCCCCAGCATTTT.

The chain is built from TRBV6-5 and TRBJ2-1, with 8 bases lining up with TRBD2. Germline V gives CDR1 MNHEY, CDR2 SVGAGI. CDR3 length equals 16 residues. J gave up 4 bases and V 0 bases, and 5 bases lay outside the gene matches. CDR3 nucleotides: TGTGCCAGCAGTTACTCGATACTAGCGGCTTACAATGAGCAGTTCTTC. Translated: CASSYSILAAYNEQFF.

Ten or more counts support this clonotype. V gene TRBV7-2 combines with J gene TRBJ2-1; D is ambiguous. The germline V and J ends were trimmed by 5 bases and 8 bases, with 7 bases remaining between them. This CDR3 has 11 residues. Germline V gives CDR1 SGHTA, CDR2 FQGNSA. The CDR3 sequence: CASSQRYEQFF. The CDR3 DNA reads as TGTGCCAGCAGCCAACGCTATGAGCAGTTCTTC.

This clonotype was seen many times. The chain employs TRBV29-1 and TRBJ1-1; TRBD1 matches at 7 bases. This CDR3 is 12 amino acids long. V lost 6 bases to trimming and J lost 6 bases; unmatched junction nucleotides: 7. The V gene's germline CDR1 is SQVTM and CDR2 ANQGSEA. The CDR3 region is CSVGTAKSEAFF. The CDR3, as DNA: TGCAGCGTCGGGACAGCAAAATCTGAAGCTTTCTTT.

This clonotype has ten or more counts. The chain combines TRBV7-2 with TRBJ2-3; D is ambiguous. Germline CDR1 is SGHTA and CDR2 is FQGNSA. This CDR3 is built from 11 residues. The ends were cut back, 11 bases at V and 3 bases at J, with 9 bases in the middle. The CDR3 sequence: CASANTDTQYF. The CDR3 DNA is TGTGCCTCAGCTAATACAGATACGCAGTATTTT.

In this sample, this clonotype turned up a few times. This chain links TRBV6-1 with TRBJ2-7; D is unclear. Trimming left V 6 bases short and J 3 bases short, with 15 bases between. The CDR3 length is 14 residues. The V gene's germline CDR1 is MNHNS and CDR2 SASEGT. In DNA form, the CDR3 reads TGTGCCAGCAGCGATCCGGGCCGACGCTACGAGCAGTACTTC. This translates into CASSDPGRRYEQYF.

This clonotype was seen repeatedly, ten times or more. The J gene is TRBJ2-7, the V gene TRBV6-1, with TRBD2 as a possible D gene (6 bases). The CDR3 has 15 amino acids. Trimming stripped 6 bases from V and 2 bases from J, with 17 bases between. Germline CDR1 and CDR2: MNHNS and SASEGT. The CDR3 loop is CASREGGGGAYEQYV. The CDR3 DNA reads as TGTGCCAGCAGGGAGGGTGGCGGAGGGGCCTACGAGCAGTACGTC.

J is TRBJ1-1 and V is TRBV5-6; no clear D gene. Germline V gene data show CDR1 as SGHDT and CDR2 as YYEEEE. The V and J ends lost 4 bases and 0 bases respectively, with 13 bases between them. The CDR3 has 15 amino acids. The CDR3: CASSPLSLVNTEAFF. CDR3 in DNA: TGTGCCAGCAGCCCCCTGTCTTTAGTGAACACTGAAGCTTTCTTT.

This clonotype has ten or more counts. The V gene is TRBV28, the J gene TRBJ2-1, with 12 positions matching TRBD2. V trimming: 4 bases; J trimming: 8 bases; junction bases outside the gene matches: 6. Germline values: CDR1 MDHEN, CDR2 SYDVKM. There are 15 residues in the CDR3. CDR3: CASSSGLAGNHEQFF. DNA of the CDR3: TGTGCCAGCAGTTCGGGACTAGCGGGTAATCATGAGCAGTTCTTC.

This clonotype has more than one count but fewer than ten. This chain joins TRBV7-2 and TRBJ2-1, with 8 bases aligning to TRBD2. The CDR3 is made up of 15 amino acids. Trimming took 5 bases from V and 1 from J; bases not matched to a gene: 4. Per the germline V gene, CDR1 is SGHTA and CDR2 is FQGNSA. For the CDR3, the DNA is TGTGCCAGCAGCCGGGAGGGCCCGTCCTACAATGAGCAGTTCTTC. Encoded protein: CASSREGPSYNEQFF.

This clonotype has ten or more counts. This chain joins TRBV7-3 and TRBJ1-3, with no clear D. CDR1 is SGHTA and CDR2 is FQGTGA in the germline V gene. The CDR3 spans 13 residues. Trimming shortened V by 4 bases and J by 4 bases, and 8 bases separated the two germline ends. CDR3 residues: CASSSGSGNTIYF. The CDR3 region has the DNA TGTGCCAGCAGCTCTGGTAGCGGAAACACCATATATTTT.

This clonotype was seen a few times. V is TRBV27 and J is TRBJ1-2; TRBD1 matches 9 bases. The CDR3 sequence is 14 residues long. Germline CDR1 and CDR2: MNHEY and SMNVEV (reference sequence). The J segment lost 4 bases and the V segment lost 8 bases, leaving 8 bases of the junction unmatched. The CDR3 sequence: CASGTGGDGYGYTF. The CDR3 nucleotides are TGTGCCAGCGGAACAGGGGGCGACGGCTATGGCTACACCTTC.

The chain uses TRBV7-9 and TRBJ2-1; D is undetermined. With 6 bases removed from V and 5 bases from J, the gap between germline ends came to 11 bases. This CDR3 is 13 amino acids long. Germline V gives CDR1 SEHNR, CDR2 FQNEAQ (reference sequence). CDR3 loop: CASRLSGNNEQFF. As DNA, the CDR3 is TGTGCCAGCAGGCTAAGTGGGAACAATGAGCAGTTCTTC.

Comment on this clonotype: The junction shows a germline mismatch at one end, possibly a read error. The chain joins TRBV6-2 or TRBV6-3 to TRBJ2-2; D uncertain. Germline CDR1 and CDR2: MNHEY and SVGEGT. The CDR3 consists of 13 residues. CDR3 protein: CASSRVLTEELFF. The CDR3 DNA reads TGTGCCAGCAGTAGAGTCCTAACCGAGGAGCTGTTTTTT.